The clone carrying this T cell receptor (beta chain) appeared many times. Its antigen remains unidentified. It was RNA transcripts that yielded the amplified TCR beta CDR3 regions. When the TCR CDR3 underwent first-round RT-PCR, the HTBI primer set was used. TCRdb reprocessed the multiplex PCR reads with MiXCR, giving one entry per CDR3 protein. The sample consists of 640,000 or so distinct CDR3 sequences, roughly 15% of them appearing once. V was clipped by 0 bases and J by 0 bases, with 9 bases between them. This CDR3 is built from 15 residues. Per germline, CDR1 MDHEN and CDR2 SYDVKM. The data belong to a study of T cells in Graves' hyperthyroidism and ophthalmopathy. The overall study: The blood sample was taken at first diagnosis, before treatment began.

Overall study findings and caveats: Progression to ophthalmopathy was predicted a median of roughly seven months early. Blood also showed most of the thyroid clonotypes that were expanded above 0.001.

The TCR comes from a woman aged 40 to 50 with Graves' ophthalmopathy. This chain connects TRBV28 to TRBJ2-7; no clear D gene. The sequenced sample was blood. For the CDR3, the DNA is TGTGCCAGCAGTTTATGCTGCCCCGCCTCCTACGAGCAGTACTTC. The encoded protein is CASSLCCPASYEQYF.